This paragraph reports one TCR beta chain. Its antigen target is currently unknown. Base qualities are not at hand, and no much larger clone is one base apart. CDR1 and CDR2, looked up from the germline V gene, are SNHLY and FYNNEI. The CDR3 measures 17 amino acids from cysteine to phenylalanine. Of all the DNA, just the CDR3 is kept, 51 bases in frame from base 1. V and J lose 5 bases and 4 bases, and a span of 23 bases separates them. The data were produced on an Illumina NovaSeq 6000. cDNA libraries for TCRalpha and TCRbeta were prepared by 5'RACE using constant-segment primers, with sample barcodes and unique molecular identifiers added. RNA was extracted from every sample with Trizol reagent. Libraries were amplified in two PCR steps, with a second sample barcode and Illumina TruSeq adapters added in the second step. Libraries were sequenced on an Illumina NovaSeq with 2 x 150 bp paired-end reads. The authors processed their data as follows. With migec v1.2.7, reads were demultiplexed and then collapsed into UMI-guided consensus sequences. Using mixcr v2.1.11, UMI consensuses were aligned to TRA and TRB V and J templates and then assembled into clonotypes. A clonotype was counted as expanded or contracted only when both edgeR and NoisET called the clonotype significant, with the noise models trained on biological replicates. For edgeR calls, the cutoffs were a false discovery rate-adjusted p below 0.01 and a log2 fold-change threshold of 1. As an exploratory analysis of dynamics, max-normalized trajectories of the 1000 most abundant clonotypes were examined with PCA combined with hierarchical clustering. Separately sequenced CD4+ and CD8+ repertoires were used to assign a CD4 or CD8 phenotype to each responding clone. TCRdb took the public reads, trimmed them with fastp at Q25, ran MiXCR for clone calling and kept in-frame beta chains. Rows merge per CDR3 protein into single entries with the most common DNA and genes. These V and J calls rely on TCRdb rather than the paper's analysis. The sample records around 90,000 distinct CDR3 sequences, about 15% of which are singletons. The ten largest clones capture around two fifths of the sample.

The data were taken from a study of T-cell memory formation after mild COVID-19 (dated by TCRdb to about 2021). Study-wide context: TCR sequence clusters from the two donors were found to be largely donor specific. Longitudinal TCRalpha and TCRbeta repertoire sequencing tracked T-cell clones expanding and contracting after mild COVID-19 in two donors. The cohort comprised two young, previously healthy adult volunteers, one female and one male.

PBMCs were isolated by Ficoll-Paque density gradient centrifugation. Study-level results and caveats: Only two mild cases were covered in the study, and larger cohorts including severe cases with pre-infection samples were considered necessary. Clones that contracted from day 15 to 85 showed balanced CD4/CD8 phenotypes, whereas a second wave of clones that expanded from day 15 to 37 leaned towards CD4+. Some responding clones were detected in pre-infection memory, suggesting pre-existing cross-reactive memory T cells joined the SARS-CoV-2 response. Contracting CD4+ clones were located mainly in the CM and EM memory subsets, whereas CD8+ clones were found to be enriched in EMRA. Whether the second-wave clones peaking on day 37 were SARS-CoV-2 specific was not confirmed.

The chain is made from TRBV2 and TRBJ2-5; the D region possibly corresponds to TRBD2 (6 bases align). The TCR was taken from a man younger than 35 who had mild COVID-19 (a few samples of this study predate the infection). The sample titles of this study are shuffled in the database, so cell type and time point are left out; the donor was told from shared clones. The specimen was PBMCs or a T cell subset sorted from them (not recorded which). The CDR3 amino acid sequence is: CASSTKWDSEGRETQYF. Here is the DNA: TGTGCCAGCAGTACCAAGTGGGACTCCGAAGGGCGAGAGACCCAGTACTTC.